A single sample gave rise to the 18 T cell receptor beta chains below, sequenced in a study of radiotherapy plus CTLA-4 blockade in lung cancer. Assay used: immunoSEQ multiplex PCR; TCRdb lists only in-frame clones, some missing. The sample records about 120,000 clones, roughly 80% being singletons. Sequencing used peripheral blood, obtained from a patient treated with radiotherapy plus ipilimumab. Receptors originate from a human donor with non-small cell lung cancer who had a partial response to radiotherapy plus ipilimumab.

This sequence joins TRBV6-1 and TRBJ1-2; TRBD1 agrees at 10 bases. V shed 7 bases and J 6 bases; nucleotides not matched to a gene: 5. This CDR3 has 13 residues. Germline-derived CDR1 and CDR2 are MNHNS and SASEGT. CDR3: CASNKTGGDGYTF. The DNA of the CDR3 is TGTGCCAGCAACAAGACAGGGGGCGATGGCTACACCTTC.

The chain is built from TRBV18 and TRBJ2-7, with 14 bases matching TRBD2. Losses at the gene ends were 2 bases for V and 2 bases for J; bases not matched to a gene: 14. The CDR3 consists of 20 residues. Per the germline V gene, CDR1 is KGHSH and CDR2 is LQKENI. CDR3 bases: TGTGCCAGCTCACCAAGGCCGGGACAGGGACTAGCGGGGGACACCTACGAGCAGTACTTC. Protein product: CASSPRPGQGLAGDTYEQYF.

This clone has only a few counts. This chain uses TRBV4-3 with TRBJ1-1, with D tentatively TRBD1 (6 bases). Trimming cost V 3 bases and J 0 bases, with 11 bases left between them. This CDR3 spans 15 amino acids. Germline-derived CDR1 and CDR2 are LGHNA and YSLEER. The CDR3 loop reads CASSHEDSMNTEAFF. CDR3 in DNA: TGCGCCAGCAGCCATGAGGACAGCATGAACACTGAAGCTTTCTTT.

This chain joins TRBV15 and TRBJ2-1, with D possibly being TRBD2 (6 bases). CDR1 is LNHNV, CDR2 YYDKDF, per germline (reference sequence). Trimming removed 3 bases at V and 1 base at J, with 16 bases between. This CDR3 contains 17 residues. The CDR3 protein is CATSRGGGRWSYNEQFF. The CDR3, as DNA: TGTGCCACCAGCAGGGGGGGTGGGAGGTGGTCCTACAATGAGCAGTTCTTC.

The genes are TRBV18 and TRBJ2-3, with D unresolved. CDR1 and CDR2 from the germline V gene are KGHSH and LQKENI. The V and J ends lost 6 bases and 3 bases respectively, with 10 bases between them. The CDR3 runs to 13 residues. The DNA of the CDR3 is TGTGCCAGCTCTACCAGGATGACAGATACGCAGTATTTT. Translation gives CASSTRMTDTQYF.

This clone was counted between two and nine times. V is TRBV11-3 and J is TRBJ2-1, with 8 bases matching TRBD2. The CDR3 extends over 15 amino acids. CDR1 and CDR2 from the germline V gene are SGHNT and YENEEA. J lost 5 bases, V lost 2 bases, and 5 bases had no gene match. The CDR3 sequence: CASSLLGSGDNEQFF. In DNA, the CDR3 is TGTGCCAGCAGCTTATTGGGTAGCGGGGACAATGAGCAGTTCTTC.

The chain has TRBV5-1 and TRBJ2-7; a weak D match, TRBD1 (6 bases). CDR1 is SGHRS, CDR2 YFSETQ, per germline. This CDR3 contains 14 residues. Trimming removed 0 bases at V and 7 bases at J, with 14 bases between. Here the CDR3 DNA reads TGCGCCAGCAGCTTGGGAACAGGGATTAAAGAGCAGTACTTC. Translated: CASSLGTGIKEQYF.

This chain joins TRBV2 and TRBJ2-1; maybe TRBD1 (6 bases). Germline CDR1 reads SNHLY; CDR2 reads FYNNEI. Trimming cost V 1 base and J 8 bases, with 15 bases left between them. The CDR3 has 15 amino acids. The CDR3 protein is CASSEVGQNSYEQFF. CDR3 nucleotide sequence: TGTGCCAGCAGTGAAGTCGGACAGAATTCGTATGAGCAGTTCTTC.

The V call is TRBV11-2, the J call TRBJ2-7; D is undetermined. CDR3 size: 14 residues. V lost 3 bases, J lost 2 bases, and 11 bases lay in between. Germline V CDR1 and CDR2: SGHAT, FQNNGV. CDR3 sequence (DNA): TGTGCCAGCAGCTTGGGCAGTCCGGCCTACGAGCAGTACGTC. Its translation: CASSLGSPAYEQYV.

CDR3 residues: CAISREGNEQFF. For the CDR3, the DNA is TGTGCCATCAGCAGGGAGGGGAATGAGCAGTTCTTC. The gene calls are TRBV10-3 and TRBJ2-1, with TRBD2 matching over 7 bases. Germline V gives CDR1 ENHRY, CDR2 SYGVKD. This CDR3 region has 12 residues. V was clipped by 6 bases and J by 7 bases; unmatched bases: 3.

V usage is TRBV19 and J usage is TRBJ1-1; 7 nucleotides agree with TRBD1. CDR1 and CDR2 from the germline V gene are LNHDA and SQIVND (reference sequence). Trimming took 9 bases from V and 4 from J; bases not matched to a gene: 11. This CDR3 is 14 amino acids long. The CDR3 sequence is CASRGQSKGTEAFF. The CDR3 nucleotides read TGTGCCAGCCGGGGACAGTCAAAGGGCACTGAAGCTTTCTTT.

This clone was recorded only once. The V call is TRBV28, the J call TRBJ1-1; the D gene is possibly TRBD1 (6 bases). The CDR3 length is 14 residues. With 5 bases removed from V and 0 bases from J, the gap between germline ends came to 10 bases. Germline values: CDR1 MDHEN, CDR2 SYDVKM. CDR3 loop: CASSRGGMNTEAFF. CDR3 DNA: TGTGCCAGCAGTCGAGGGGGAATGAACACTGAAGCTTTCTTT.

The V and J genes are TRBV21-1 and TRBJ1-2. TRBV21-1 is tagged as a pseudogene. The CDR3 length is 15 residues. The CDR3 loop is CASSKGAGIRIGYTF. The CDR3 nucleotides are TGTGCCAGCAGCAAAGGGGCGGGGATAAGAATAGGCTACACCTTC.

This clone was recorded once. V and J are TRBV19 and TRBJ2-2; 10 bases line up with TRBD2. J gave up 8 bases and V 6 bases, and 9 bases lay outside the gene matches. The CDR3 loop spans 15 amino acids. From germline, CDR1 is LNHDA and CDR2 SQIVND (reference sequence). The CDR3 is CASRISGRATGELFF. CDR3 in DNA: TGTGCCAGTAGGATAAGCGGGAGGGCTACGGGGGAGCTGTTTTTT.

The chain uses TRBV4-1 and TRBJ1-1, with D hard to call. Between the trimmed V and J ends, which lost 0 bases and 6 bases, there was a span of 8 bases. Germline CDR1 MGHRA, CDR2 YSYEKL. CDR3 size: 13 residues. The CDR3 sequence: CASSQDLVAEAFF. The CDR3 DNA sequence: TGCGCCAGCAGCCAAGATCTAGTCGCTGAAGCTTTCTTT.

This clone was seen just once. The chain has TRBV15 and TRBJ2-1, with 8 positions matching TRBD1. V trimming: 0 bases; J trimming: 10 bases; junction bases outside the gene matches: 14. Germline V lookup: CDR1 LNHNV, CDR2 YYDKDF (reference sequence). The CDR3 sequence is 17 residues long. The CDR3 protein is CATSREGDRGPRLEQFF. The CDR3 nucleotides are TGTGCCACCAGCAGAGAAGGTGACAGGGGCCCACGTTTAGAGCAGTTCTTC.

This chain uses TRBV2 with TRBJ1-5, with D possibly being TRBD1 (5 bases). CDR3 length: 15 residues. Trimming left V 7 bases short and J 1 base short, with 14 bases between. In germline, CDR1 is SNHLY, CDR2 FYNNEI. This chain's CDR3 is CASNQQGASNQPQHF. The CDR3 coding sequence is TGTGCCAGCAATCAGCAGGGCGCGAGCAATCAGCCCCAGCATTTT.

The chain carries TRBV2 and TRBJ1-5; no clear D. The CDR3 is made up of 14 amino acids. Germline V lookup: CDR1 SNHLY, CDR2 FYNNEI. With 8 bases removed from V and 0 bases from J, the gap between germline ends came to 11 bases. The CDR3 DNA is TGTGCCAGCTCCCCGGGATATAGCAATCAGCCCCAGCATTTT. It specifies CASSPGYSNQPQHF.